Presented here are 9 T cell receptor beta chains from one specimen sequenced in a study of shared clonotypes between healthy human individuals. Sequencing used immunoSEQ multiplex PCR; TCRdb keeps in-frame clones, though not all of them. The table has about 670,000 clones, approximately 75% seen once. Sequencing was carried out using memory CD4+ T cells sorted from blood. As for subset: CD45RA-negative fraction. The receptors shown here come from a woman aged 30 to 39 in good health.

In nucleotides, the CDR3 is TGTGCCAGCAGCTTAGTTGTCAACGGTGAGACCCAGTACTTC. This sequence encodes CASSLVVNGETQYF. This sequence joins TRBV7-9 and TRBJ2-5; D is undetermined. The CDR3 spans 14 residues. Germline V lookup: CDR1 SEHNR, CDR2 FQNEAQ (reference sequence). V was trimmed by 1 base and J by 5 bases, leaving 11 bases between them.

The rearrangement joins TRBV2 to TRBJ1-2; D perhaps matches TRBD1 (6 bases). Trimming took 6 bases from V and 5 from J, leaving 10 bases between them. The CDR3 runs 12 residues. Per germline, CDR1 SNHLY and CDR2 FYNNEI. The DNA of the CDR3 is TGTGCCAGCAGGACTACAGGGTATGGCTACACCTTC. Its translation: CASRTTGYGYTF.

The J gene is TRBJ1-1, the V gene TRBV6-5; weak D call: TRBD1 (6 bases). Looked up from germline, CDR1 is MNHEY and CDR2 is SVGAGI. The V end lost 6 bases, the J end lost 3 bases, and 11 bases lay between the germline ends. This CDR3 contains 13 residues. The CDR3 sequence is CASSNYRDTEAFF. As DNA, the CDR3 is TGTGCCAGCAGCAACTACAGGGACACTGAAGCTTTCTTT.

The V and J genes are TRBV6-1 and TRBJ1-3; 7 positions agree with TRBD1. The CDR3 has 15 residues. Trimming cost V 6 bases and J 0 bases; bases outside gene matches: 5. Germline V gene data show CDR1 as MNHNS and CDR2 as SASEGT. The CDR3 reads CASRGQITSGNTIYF. CDR3 bases: TGTGCCAGCAGGGGACAGATCACCTCTGGAAACACCATATATTTT.

A note on this clone: This sample also contains other DNA sequences that code for the same CDR3. V is TRBV19 and J is TRBJ1-5; D not resolved. V was trimmed by 9 bases and J by 4 bases, leaving 13 bases between them. The CDR3 spans 13 residues. From germline, CDR1 is LNHDA and CDR2 SQIVND (reference sequence). The CDR3 here is CASRGQENQPQHF. In DNA, the CDR3 is TGTGCCAGCAGAGGGCAGGAAAATCAGCCCCAGCATTTT.

The genes are TRBV2 and TRBJ1-5; 11 bases map to TRBD1. The CDR3 contains 15 residues. With V trimmed by 5 bases and J by 3 bases, 3 bases remained unmatched. Germline-derived CDR1 and CDR2 are SNHLY and FYNNEI. CDR3 nucleotide sequence: TGTGCCAGCAGTCGGGACAGGGGGTTCAATCAGCCCCAGCATTTT. Translation gives CASSRDRGFNQPQHF. Together with reference TRBV2 and TRBJ1-5, the CDR3 gives the full variable domain: EPEVTQTPSHQVTQMGQEVILRCVPISNHLYFYWYRQILGQKVEFLVSFYNNEISEKSEIFDDQFSVERPDGSNFTLKIRSTKLEDSAMYFCASSRDRGFNQPQHFGDGTRLSIL.

J is TRBJ2-2 and V is TRBV6-6; D is possibly TRBD1 or TRBD2 (7 bases each). The CDR3 consists of 16 residues. Trimming stripped 6 bases from V and 8 bases from J, with 22 bases between. The germline V gene encodes CDR1 MNHNY and CDR2 SVGAGI (reference sequence). The CDR3 protein is CASRVTGTNRGGELFF. DNA of the CDR3: TGTGCCAGCAGAGTGACCGGGACTAACAGGGGAGGGGAGCTGTTTTTT.

The rearrangement uses TRBV11-1 and TRBJ2-3, with TRBD2 identical over 12 bases. The CDR3 loop spans 15 amino acids. The ends lost 4 bases at V and 2 bases at J; junction bases unmatched: 1. The germline gives CDR1 SGHAT, CDR2 FQDESV (reference sequence). The CDR3 nucleotides are TGTGCCAGCAGCTCTAGCGGGAGGGTCACAGATACGCAGTATTTT. Translating gives CASSSSGRVTDTQYF.

This clone was found a few times. J is TRBJ2-1 and V is TRBV6-6; weak D call: TRBD1 (6 bases). Trimming removed 6 bases at V and 8 bases at J, with 23 bases between. The CDR3 covers 16 residues. CDR1 MNHNY and CDR2 SVGAGI come from the germline V gene (reference sequence). CDR3: CASRDSGDARSDEQFF. The CDR3 bases are TGTGCCAGCAGGGACTCAGGGGACGCCCGGTCGGATGAGCAGTTCTTC.